What follows describes a single T cell receptor beta chain. This receptor's antigen is unknown. Base-call qualities are not available, and no considerably larger clone is one nucleotide away. This entry comes from a study of beta chain features in type 1 diabetes (dated by TCRdb to 2017 to 2018). Regarding the study in general: Mean age, gender distribution, total cell number and subset yield did not differ between patients and healthy donors. Across all samples, about 110 million sorted cells were examined, and cell number per subset correlated strongly with RNA yield. In the study, recently diagnosed type 1 diabetes patients and matched healthy donors were compared on the TCRB repertoires of their sorted circulating CD4+ T cell subsets. Naive and central memory subsets were obtained from all 28 donors, but regulatory and stem cell-like memory subsets were isolated from only 8 patients and about 8 healthy donors.

From each donor, a single peripheral blood sample of 100 to 150 mL on average was drawn into heparinised tubes. Using a panel that included CD45RO, CCR7, CD25, CD127, CD95 and CD27, naive, central memory, regulatory and stem cell-like memory CD4+ T cells were sorted on a BD FACSAria II. Every sorted population had a purity above 95%. PBMCs were isolated immediately by Lymphoprep density gradient centrifugation and stained directly without culture. So that batch effects would be minimized, each experiment stained and sorted samples in pairs, pairing one healthy donor with one patient. Per the germline V gene, SQVTM is the CDR1 and ANQGSEA is the CDR2. The V and J ends are trimmed by 5 bases and 8 bases, leaving 12 bases between them. Measured from the cysteine to the phenylalanine, the CDR3 is 11 residues long. Of all the DNA, just the CDR3 is kept, 33 bases in frame from base 1. What the study reported, not specific to this receptor: A moderate but significant shortening of TCRB CDR3 length was observed in type 1 diabetes patients in all four CD4+ subsets. Fewer insertions and more nucleotide deletions at VDJ recombination sites were observed in patients with type 1 diabetes, implying thymic rearrangement abnormalities. The naive, central memory and regulatory TCRB repertoires appeared to resemble one another more closely among patients than among healthy donors. Because cDNA was sequenced instead of genomic DNA, activated cells with high expression could be over-represented, although the groups did not differ in activation or CD3 levels. Shorter templates might be favored by PCR, yet because patient and control samples were amplified and corrected together, any such skew would affect both groups equally. HLA sub-analyses involved small numbers of individuals, so any influence of HLA type on TCRB rearrangement remained unresolved.

The entire isolated RNA was reverse transcribed using the High Capacity cDNA Reverse Transcription Kit, and thus expressed TCRB transcripts were sequenced. Deep immunoSEQ sequencing was performed on naive, central memory and regulatory T cell samples, with an average of around 3.4 million total reads per sample. Sorted cells were lysed in RLT buffer and RNA was extracted with DNase-treated RNeasy Micro or Mini kits, depending on cell number. Each cell subset was processed on its own to prevent cross-contamination, while patient and healthy donor samples were processed together. The immunoSEQ multiplex PCR was used to amplify TCRB sequences from cDNA, generating 87-bp fragments that spanned the CDR3 region. The amplicons were sequenced using the Illumina HiSeq platform. The original pipeline was this. Synthetic template baselines were used to correct PCR bias computationally, reads within Hamming distance 2 were collapsed together, and singletons that could not be merged were discarded. By aligning reads against IMGT, V, D and J genes, CDR3 length, and insertions or deletions at six rearrangement sites were assigned. Within each subset, clonotype counts were normalized to the number of sorted cells before true diversity and Gini coefficients were calculated with the tcR R package. The overlap coefficient, calculated on TCRB nucleotide sequences, was used to quantify repertoire sharing. TCRdb carries this immuneACCESS record with in-frame sequences only. Its versions omit some clonotypes, under half of them owing to an unresolved V gene in the studies checked, with the rest unexplained. The V and J calls and the clone size are those of that table, but D and trimming were determined from the DNA. This sample holds about 150,000 clones; around 8% were observed only once. The ten largest make up approximately 0.65% of the sample.

The sequencing sample was made of central memory CD4+ T cells from blood. The sequence came from a man aged 18 to 30 in good health. The chain is made from TRBV29-1 and TRBJ1-2; the best D guess is TRBD1, with 6 bases matching. The DNA sequence is given as TGCAGCGTTCAGCGCGGGGGCGGCTACACCTTC. It translates to CSVQRGGGYTF. The entire variable domain, with the stretches around the CDR3 drawn from the reference TRBV29-1 and TRBJ1-2 proteins, is SAVISQKPSRDICQRGTSLTIQCQVDSQVTMMFWYRQQPGQSLTLIATANQGSEATYESGFVIDKFPISRPNLTFSTLTVSNMSPEDSSIYLCSVQRGGGYTFGSGTRLTVV.